A selection of T cell receptor beta chains follows, all from one sample in a study of T cell changes during pregnancy in multiple sclerosis. Repertoires were generated with immunoSEQ multiplex PCR, while TCRdb's copy carries only in-frame clones and drops some. Among tens of thousands of clones listed, more than 85% were seen once. Here the sequenced sample was peripheral blood, taken in the third trimester of pregnancy. The source of these receptors is a female donor with multiple sclerosis, enrolled in a pregnancy study. Each CDR3 is given with its conserved first and last residue. D genes are given only for firm matches. The size of a clone is reported for some rows only, either as once, few or many, or as a class for expanded clones.

TRBV5-1,-,15,-,TRBJ2-7,TGCGCCAGCAGCTTGGTGATTTTTTCAGGGCCCGAGCAGTACTTC,CASSLVIFSGPEQYF
TRBV7-9,-,15,TRBD2,TRBJ2-7,TGTGCCAGCAGCCGTAGCGGGACAATCTCCTACGAGCAGTACTTC,CASSRSGTISYEQYF
TRBV5-1,-,14,TRBD2,TRBJ2-1,TGCGCCAGCAGTATATCTAGCGGGAGGGACGAGCAGTTCTTC,CASSISSGRDEQFF
TRBV5-4,-,15,TRBD2,TRBJ2-3,TGTGCCAGCAGACGGGAGGGGGGGGTGGCAGATACGCAGTATTTT,CASRREGGVADTQYF
TRBV27,once,17,TRBD2,TRBJ2-1,TGTGCCAGCAGTTTAGGGGCTAGGGAGCGGGAGACCGATGAGCAGTTCTTC,CASSLGARERETDEQFF
TRBV28,once,14,TRBD2,TRBJ2-7,TGTGCCAGCAGACGTAGCGGGAGGGCCTACGAGCAGTACTTC,CASRRSGRAYEQYF
TRBV7-3,-,16,TRBD1,TRBJ2-1,TGTGCCAGCAGCTCGGACAGGACAAGCTCCTACAATGAGCAGTTCTTC,CASSSDRTSSYNEQFF
TRBV5-8,-,15,-,TRBJ2-1,TGTGCCAGCAGCTCCGGCCCTAGCTCCTACAATGAGCAGTTCTTC,CASSSGPSSYNEQFF
TRBV20-1,once,11,TRBD1,TRBJ1-2,TGCAGTGCTAGGGCGGGACAGTCCCACACCTTC,CSARAGQSHTF
TRBV4-1,-,14,TRBD2,TRBJ2-7,TGCGCCAGCAGCCAAGATACTAGCGGGTTGGAGCAGTACTTC,CASSQDTSGLEQYF
TRBV6-5,-,14,TRBD1,TRBJ2-7,TGTGCCAGCAGGGGGACAGCGGCCTCCTACGAGCAGTACTTC,CASRGTAASYEQYF
TRBV4-3,-,15,TRBD1,TRBJ2-3,TGCGCCAGCAGCCAGAACGACAGGGAAACAGATACGCAGTATTTT,CASSQNDRETDTQYF
TRBV11-2,-,18,TRBD1,TRBJ1-4,TGTGCCAGCAGTTCCGTCAGGGGCCGGGACAGGGGGATAGGAAAACTGTTTTTT,CASSSVRGRDRGIGKLFF
TRBV19,-,13,TRBD1,TRBJ2-3,TGTGCCAGTACAGGGGGAAGTACAGATACGCAGTATTTT,CASTGGSTDTQYF
TRBV7-2,-,15,TRBD2,TRBJ2-1,TGTGCCAGCAGCTTCCGGACTAGCGGTTCCAATGAGCAGTTCTTC,CASSFRTSGSNEQFF
TRBV7-3,-,13,-,TRBJ1-1,TGTGCCAGCAGCTTAACGGGCTACACTGAAGCTTTCTTT,CASSLTGYTEAFF
TRBV11-2,once,15,TRBD1,TRBJ1-1,TGTGCCAGCAGCCTAACGACAGGGAGGCACACTGAAGCTTTCTTT,CASSLTTGRHTEAFF
TRBV7-3,-,15,TRBD2,TRBJ2-1,TGTGCCAGCAGCTTACGGGGCGGGAGGGCCAATGAGCAGTTCTTC,CASSLRGGRANEQFF
TRBV19,-,13,-,TRBJ2-7,TGTGCCAGTAGTATCACAGGGACGGGCGAGCAGTACTTC,CASSITGTGEQYF
TRBV29-1,-,13,-,TRBJ2-5,TGCAGCGTCGGCGGGGTGTACCAAGAGACCCAGTACTTC,CSVGGVYQETQYF
TRBV28,few,14,-,TRBJ1-2,TGTGCCAGCAGCTATCAGGGTCGTAACTATGGCTACACCTTC,CASSYQGRNYGYTF
TRBV7-2,-,13,TRBD1,TRBJ1-2,TGTGCCAGCAGCTTACCGGGACAGTATGGCTACACCTTC,CASSLPGQYGYTF
TRBV18,-,16,TRBD2,TRBJ2-1,TGTGCCAGCTCATCAATCGTGGCTAGCGGGAGACATGAGCAGTTCTTC,CASSSIVASGRHEQFF
TRBV5-1,-,15,TRBD2,TRBJ2-3,TGCGCCAGCAGCTTCGGACTAGCGGGAGGCTATACGCAGTATTTT,CASSFGLAGGYTQYF
TRBV5-1,-,14,TRBD2,TRBJ2-5,TGCGCCAGCAGCCCGCACGCGGGGGGAGAGACCCAGTACTTC,CASSPHAGGETQYF
TRBV7-9,-,15,TRBD2,TRBJ2-7,TGTGCCAGCAGCCAGGCGTCTAGCGGGGCCTACGAGCAGTACTTC,CASSQASSGAYEQYF
TRBV2,few,13,-,TRBJ1-1,TGTGCCAGCAGCGAACTACCGAACACTGAAGCTTTCTTT,CASSELPNTEAFF
TRBV16,-,15,TRBD1,TRBJ1-1,TGTGCCAGCAGCCCCGGACAGGGGTTGAACACTGAAGCTTTCTTT,CASSPGQGLNTEAFF
TRBV18,once,12,-,TRBJ2-7,TGTGCCAGCTCCCCGTCCCCCTACGAGCAGTACTTC,CASSPSPYEQYF
TRBV7-6,-,14,TRBD1,TRBJ1-5,TGTGCCAGCAGTCAACAGGGGAATGGTCAGCCCCAGCATTTT,CASSQQGNGQPQHF
TRBV6-6,-,12,TRBD1,TRBJ1-4,TGTGCCAGGCCGGAAACAGGGGAGTGGCTGTTTTTT,CARPETGEWLFF
TRBV19,-,11,-,TRBJ1-2,TGTGCCGCAGGGAATACCTATGGCTACACCTTC,CAAGNTYGYTF
TRBV11-2,-,14,TRBD1,TRBJ2-7,TGTGCCAGCAGCTTAGAAGCCACAGGGGACGAGCAGTACTTC,CASSLEATGDEQYF
TRBV6-5,-,13,TRBD1,TRBJ1-2,TGTGCCAGCAGTAAAGGACAGGGCCTAGGCTACACCTTC,CASSKGQGLGYTF
TRBV27,-,14,-,TRBJ2-4,TGTGCCAGTCGGACACTTTTAGCCAAAAACATTCAGTACTTC,CASRTLLAKNIQYF
TRBV28,-,16,TRBD1,TRBJ1-3,TGTGCCAGCAGGCAAGGGACAGGGGGCTCTGGAAACACCATATATTTT,CASRQGTGGSGNTIYF
TRBV9,-,17,TRBD2,TRBJ2-3,TGTGCCAGCAGCCTCAGCGGGGCGGGAGGGCCAACAGATACGCAGTATTTT,CASSLSGAGGPTDTQYF